These 2 T cell receptor beta chains were sequenced from one sample in a study of shared clonotypes between healthy human individuals (TCRdb year 2020). The protocol used for the library was the immunoSEQ multiplex PCR assay. TCRdb took over this immuneACCESS table, retaining in-frame rearrangements with V and J assigned. Such tables are incomplete; in checked studies, under half of the missing clones stem from an unresolved V gene, and the remainder is unexplained. This sample comprises roughly 700,000 clones, 74% of them detected only once. The top ten clonotypes cover approximately 1.7% of the sample. The sequencing sample was made of memory CD4+ T cells sorted from blood. The meaning of the sample's cell subset or site label: CD45RA-negative fraction. Receptors originate from a woman aged 25 to 39 in good health.

This clone was seen a single time. This chain uses TRBV7-9 with TRBJ2-1, with TRBD2 matching over 8 bases. Trimming at V came to 5 bases and at J to 0 bases, leaving 3 bases not matched to a gene. Germline V CDR1 and CDR2: SEHNR, FQNEAQ (reference sequence). This CDR3 contains 15 residues. The CDR3 protein is CASSASGGSYNEQFF. The CDR3 bases are TGTGCCAGCAGCGCAAGCGGGGGCTCCTACAATGAGCAGTTCTTC.

A note on this clone: Other nucleotide sequences from this sample produce the same CDR3. The rearrangement uses TRBV20-1 and TRBJ2-7; unclear D gene. Trimming left V 6 bases short and J 2 bases short, with 8 bases between. CDR3 length: 11 residues. Germline CDR1 and CDR2: DFQATT and SNEGSKA (reference sequence). The CDR3 loop is CSAGGTYEQYF. The CDR3 DNA is TGCAGTGCGGGCGGAACCTACGAGCAGTACTTC.